The 3 T cell receptor beta chains reported below all come from one sample, sequenced in a study of cytomegalovirus exposure and HLA in healthy donors. Only in-frame clones appear in the TCRdb table, and some are missing; sequencing was by immunoSEQ multiplex PCR. In the table there are some 100,000 clones, 88% of which are singletons. The sample consisted of PBMCs. The source is a young man in good health and CMV-seronegative.

The J gene is TRBJ2-5, the V gene TRBV15; TRBD1 matches 7 bases. Germline CDR1 and CDR2: LNHNV and YYDKDF (reference sequence). J lost 0 bases, V lost 3 bases, and 1 base had no gene match. This CDR3 comprises 14 residues. The CDR3 loop reads CATSRDRNQETQYF. The CDR3, as DNA: TGTGCCACCAGCAGGGACAGGAACCAAGAGACCCAGTACTTC.

This chain links TRBV6-5 with TRBJ2-7, with 8 bases lining up with TRBD1. V trimming: 0 bases; J trimming: 3 bases; junction bases outside the gene matches: 7. The germline V gene has CDR1 MNHEY and CDR2 SVGAGI. This CDR3 is built from 16 residues. CDR3 nucleotide sequence: TGTGCCAGCAGTTACTCGAACCAGGGGGCATTCTACGAGCAGTACTTC. Translation gives CASSYSNQGAFYEQYF.

The chain uses TRBV5-1 and TRBJ1-2; D is possibly TRBD1 (5 bases). Between the trimmed V and J ends, which lost 0 bases and 2 bases, there was a span of 8 bases. Germline loops: CDR1 SGHRS, CDR2 YFSETQ. The CDR3 runs to 14 residues. The CDR3 coding sequence is TGCGCCAGCAGCTTGGATCAGGGAAACTATGGCTACACCTTC. It translates to CASSLDQGNYGYTF.